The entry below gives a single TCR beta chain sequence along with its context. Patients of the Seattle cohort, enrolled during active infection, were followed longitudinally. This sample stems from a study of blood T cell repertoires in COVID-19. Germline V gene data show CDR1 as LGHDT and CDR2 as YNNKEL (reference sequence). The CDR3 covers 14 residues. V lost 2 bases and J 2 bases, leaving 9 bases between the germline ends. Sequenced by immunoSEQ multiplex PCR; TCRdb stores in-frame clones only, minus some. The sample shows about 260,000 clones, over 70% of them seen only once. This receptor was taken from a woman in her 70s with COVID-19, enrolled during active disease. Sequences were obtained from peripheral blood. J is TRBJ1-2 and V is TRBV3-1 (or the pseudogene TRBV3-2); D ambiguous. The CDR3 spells CASSQKGLNYGYTF. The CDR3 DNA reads TGTGCCAGCAGCCAAAAAGGACTGAACTATGGCTACACCTTC.